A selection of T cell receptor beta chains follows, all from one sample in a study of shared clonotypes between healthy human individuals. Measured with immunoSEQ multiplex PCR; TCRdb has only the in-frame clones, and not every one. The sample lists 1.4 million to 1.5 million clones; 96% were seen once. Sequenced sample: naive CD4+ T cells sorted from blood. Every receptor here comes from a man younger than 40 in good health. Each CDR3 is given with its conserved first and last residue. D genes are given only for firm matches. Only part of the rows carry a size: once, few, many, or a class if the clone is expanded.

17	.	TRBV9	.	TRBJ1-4	TGTGCCAGCAGCAAAAGGGACGGCGGGTATACTAATGAAAAACTGTTTTTT	CASSKRDGGYTNEKLFF
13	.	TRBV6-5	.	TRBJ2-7	TGTGCCAGCAGTGAGGGTAGGTTCTACGAGCAGTACTTC	CASSEGRFYEQYF
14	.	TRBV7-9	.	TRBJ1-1	TGTGCCAGCAGCCCGAGGGGGGTTGCCACTGAAGCTTTCTTT	CASSPRGVATEAFF
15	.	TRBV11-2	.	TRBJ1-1	TGTGCCAGCAGCTTAGAAGAGGTCGGGAACACTGAAGCTTTCTTT	CASSLEEVGNTEAFF
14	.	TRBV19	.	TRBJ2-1	TGTGCCAGTAGTTTGGGCCCCTGGGCGGGTGAGCAGTTCTTC	CASSLGPWAGEQFF
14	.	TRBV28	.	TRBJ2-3	TGTGCCAGCAGTCCAAGCGGAAGCACAGATACGCAGTATTTT	CASSPSGSTDTQYF
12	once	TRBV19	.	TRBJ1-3	TGTGCCAGTAGTTTCTCCGGGAACACCATATATTTT	CASSFSGNTIYF
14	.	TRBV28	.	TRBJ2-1	TGTGCCAGCAGTCATGGGGTAGGAAACAATGAGCAGTTCTTC	CASSHGVGNNEQFF
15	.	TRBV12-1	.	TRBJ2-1	TGTGCCAGCAGCTCCAGCCAACTTCCGCACAATGAGCAGTTCTTC	CASSSSQLPHNEQFF
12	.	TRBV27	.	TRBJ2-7	TGTGCCAGCAGTTTTCCCAGAAACGAGCAGTACTTC	CASSFPRNEQYF
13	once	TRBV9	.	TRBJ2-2	TGTGCCAGCAGCTTCTATAGTTCCGGGGAGCTGTTTTTT	CASSFYSSGELFF
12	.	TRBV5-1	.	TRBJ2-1	TGCGCCAGCAGCTCGACCGGGCCGGAGCAGTTCTTC	CASSSTGPEQFF
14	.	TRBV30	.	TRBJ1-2	TGTGCCTGGAGTGTCAAAGGGAAGCGCTATGGCTACACCTTC	CAWSVKGKRYGYTF
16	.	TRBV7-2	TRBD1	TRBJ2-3	TGTGCCAGCAGCTTCTCCGGGACAGGGGGGGGCGATACGCAGTATTTT	CASSFSGTGGGDTQYF
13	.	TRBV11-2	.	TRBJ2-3	TGTGCCAGCAGCTTAATGGGTCCAGATACGCAGTATTTT	CASSLMGPDTQYF
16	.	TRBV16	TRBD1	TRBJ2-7	TGTGCCAGCAGTCGAAAAGGACAGGTTTTATGGGTAAGGCAGTACTTC	CASSRKGQVLWVRQYF
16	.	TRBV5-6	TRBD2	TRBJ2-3	TGTGCCAGCAGCCTCAGGACTAGCGGGAGGAGAAATACGCAGTATTTT	CASSLRTSGRRNTQYF
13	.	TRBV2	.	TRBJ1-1	TGTGCCAGCTGCTCGACGGAGAACACTGAAGCTTTCTTT	CASCSTENTEAFF
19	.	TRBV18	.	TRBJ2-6	TGTGCCAGCTCACCTACGACCCGGGGCTTGGGGACTGGGGCCAACGTCCTGACTTTC	CASSPTTRGLGTGANVLTF
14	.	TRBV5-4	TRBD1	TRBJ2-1	TGTGCCAGCAGCCTAGGACAGGGGGCGGATGAGCAGTTCTTC	CASSLGQGADEQFF
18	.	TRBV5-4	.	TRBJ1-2	TGTGCCAGCAGCTTGGAGACAGCTCTCGTCGGGGCTAACTATGGCTACACCTTC	CASSLETALVGANYGYTF
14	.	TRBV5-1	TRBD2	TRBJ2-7	TGCGCCAGCAGCAAGCGGGAGGGCGGCTACGAGCAGTACTTC	CASSKREGGYEQYF
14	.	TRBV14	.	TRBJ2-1	TGTGCCAGCAGCCAAAACAGGGTGGGCAATGAGCAGTTCTTC	CASSQNRVGNEQFF
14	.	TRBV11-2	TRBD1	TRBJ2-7	TGTGCCAGCAGCTTCGGGACAGACAACTACGAGCAGTACTTC	CASSFGTDNYEQYF
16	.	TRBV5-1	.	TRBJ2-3	TGCGCCAGCAGCACTGGGGCTAGCGAACTCACAGATACGCAGTATTTT	CASSTGASELTDTQYF
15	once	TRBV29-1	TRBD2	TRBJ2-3	TGCAGCGTTGTGGACAGCGGGAGGGCCACAGATACGCAGTATTTT	CSVVDSGRATDTQYF
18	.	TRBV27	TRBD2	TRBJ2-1	TGTGCCAGCAGTTACGACCGCACTAGCGGGATCTCCTACAATGAGCAGTTCTTC	CASSYDRTSGISYNEQFF
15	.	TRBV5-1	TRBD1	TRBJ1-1	TGCGCCAGCAGCTTAACCGGGACAGGGAACACTGAAGCTTTCTTT	CASSLTGTGNTEAFF
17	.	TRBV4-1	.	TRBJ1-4	TGCGCCAGCAGCCACAACCTCTGGGGGTCGACTAATGAAAAACTGTTTTTT	CASSHNLWGSTNEKLFF
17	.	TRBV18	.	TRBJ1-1	TGTGCCAGCTCACCAGTGGGGGCGCAGTCAGGGAACACTGAAGCTTTCTTT	CASSPVGAQSGNTEAFF
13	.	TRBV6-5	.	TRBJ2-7	TGTGCCAGCAGTTCCCCTACTGGATACGAGCAGTACTTC	CASSSPTGYEQYF
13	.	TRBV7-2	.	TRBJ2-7	TGTGCCAGCAGCCCTGGGACTCCGTACGAGCAGTACTTC	CASSPGTPYEQYF
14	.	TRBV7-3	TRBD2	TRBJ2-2	TGTGCCAGCAGCTGGGAGGGGCGGACCGGGGAGCTGTTTTTT	CASSWEGRTGELFF